A selection of T cell receptor beta chains follows, all from one sample in a study of identical twins. TCRdb reprocessed the 5' RACE reads with MiXCR, giving one entry per CDR3 protein. This table holds over 600,000 distinct CDR3 sequences, approximately 21% found once. This sample was also put to use in a study of T cells expressing NK-cell markers.

The sequencing input was PBMCs. Receptors originate from a young woman in good health. The CDR3 runs from the conserved cysteine through the conserved F or W. The D gene is left open where the match is weak. Size tells how often a clone was seen (once, few, many) or the class of an expanded clone, and some rows leave it out.

v_call	d_call	cdr3_length	clone_size	j_call	cdr3_nt	cdr3_aa
TRBV6-5	NA	11	few	TRBJ2-1	TGTGCCATCTCACAGGGCAATGAGCAGTTCTTC	CAISQGNEQFF
TRBV29-1	TRBD1	13	NA	TRBJ1-1	TGCAGCGTTGTAGTGGGATTGACAGGGGTGGCTTTCTTT	CSVVVGLTGVAFF
TRBV5-1	NA	14	many	TRBJ2-7	TGCGCCAGCAGCTTGGAGGGGACGCCCTACGAGCAGTACTTC	CASSLEGTPYEQYF
TRBV18	NA	13	many	TRBJ2-1	TGTGCCAGCTCCATCCAGTCAGGGAATGAGCAGTTCTTC	CASSIQSGNEQFF
TRBV12-3/TRBV12-4	NA	15	few	TRBJ1-2	TGTGCCAGCAGTTTAGTGAACCTCGGGGGTTATGGCTACACCTTC	CASSLVNLGGYGYTF
TRBV28	NA	15	NA	TRBJ2-7	TGTGCCAGCCATCAGGGGGGGGGTGGGTCCTACGAGCAGTACTTC	CASHQGGGGSYEQYF
TRBV10-2	NA	15	few	TRBJ2-3	TGCGCCAGCGCGACTAGGGACAGAGGCACAGATACGCAGTATTTT	CASATRDRGTDTQYF
TRBV20-1	TRBD2	18	NA	TRBJ2-1	TGCAGTGCTAGAGATGGGACTAGCGGGAGGCCCTCCTACAATGAGCAGTTCTTC	CSARDGTSGRPSYNEQFF
TRBV25-1	NA	13	NA	TRBJ2-7	TGTGCCAGCAGTTCGGGGGAGTCCTACGAGCAGTACTTC	CASSSGESYEQYF
TRBV20-1	TRBD2	13	NA	TRBJ2-5	TGCAGTGCGTATCTAGCGGGAGCGAAGACCCAGTACTTC	CSAYLAGAKTQYF
TRBV29-1	NA	13	few	TRBJ2-3	TGCAGCGTTGAAAAGGACTTTCGGGGTACGCAGTATTTT	CSVEKDFRGTQYF
TRBV12-3/TRBV12-4	NA	14	many	TRBJ1-5	TGTGCCAGCAGTTTGGGGGTAATCAGTCAGCCCCAGCATTTT	CASSLGVISQPQHF
TRBV5-1	NA	14	NA	TRBJ2-1	TGCGCCAGCAGCCGAAGGACGAAAACCAATGAGCAGTTCTTC	CASSRRTKTNEQFF
TRBV9	NA	15	NA	TRBJ1-6	TGTGCCAGCAGCCCTAGCAGCTCCTATAATTCACCCCTCCACTTT	CASSPSSSYNSPLHF
TRBV12-3/TRBV12-4	NA	14	many	TRBJ1-2	TGTGCCAGCAGCGACTTTACACTTAACTATGGCTACACCTTC	CASSDFTLNYGYTF
TRBV27	NA	15	few	TRBJ1-4	TGTGCCAGCAGTTTATCGCCTGACTGGGGAGAAAAACTGTTTTTT	CASSLSPDWGEKLFF
TRBV3-1	NA	15	many	TRBJ1-2	TGTGCCAGCAGCCCAGAAGGGGGTAACGGGGATGGCTACACCTTC	CASSPEGGNGDGYTF
TRBV20-1	NA	12	many	TRBJ1-1	TGCAGTGCGAAACGTGGGGACACTGAAGCTTTCTTT	CSAKRGDTEAFF
TRBV20-1	TRBD2	13	few	TRBJ2-1	TGCAGTGCTTCTAGCGGGGCTGGCGGGGGGCAGTTCTTC	CSASSGAGGGQFF
TRBV7-2	TRBD2	14	NA	TRBJ2-3	TGTGCCAGCAGCCAGAGCGGGAGGGAAGATACGCAGTATTTT	CASSQSGREDTQYF
TRBV6-1	TRBD1	15	NA	TRBJ1-2	TGTGCCAGCAGTGAAGCCTACGACAGGGGAAGCGGCTACACCTTC	CASSEAYDRGSGYTF
TRBV20-1	NA	12	many	TRBJ2-5	TGCAGTGCTAGCGGGGGACAAGAGACCCAGTACTTC	CSASGGQETQYF
TRBV12-3/TRBV12-4	NA	16	NA	TRBJ2-3	TGTGCCAGCAGTTTTCTTGGGCGGGGCCCCAGGAATACGCAGTATTTT	CASSFLGRGPRNTQYF
TRBV7-2	TRBD2	17	NA	TRBJ2-4	TGTGCCAGCAGTTCGATGCGCGGGAGCTGGACCAAAAACATTCAGTACTTC	CASSSMRGSWTKNIQYF
TRBV12-3/TRBV12-4	TRBD2	16	many	TRBJ2-1	TGTGCCAGCAGCCGACTAGCGGGGGAGATATGGAATGAGCAGTTCTTC	CASSRLAGEIWNEQFF
TRBV18	NA	16	few	TRBJ2-1	TGTGCCAGCTCACCCCCGACAGCGAGCTCCTACAATGAGCAGTTCTTC	CASSPPTASSYNEQFF
TRBV6-5	TRBD2	16	NA	TRBJ2-2	TGTGCCAGCAGTTCAAGCGGGAGCCTGGGGACCGGGGAGCTGTTTTTT	CASSSSGSLGTGELFF
TRBV20-1	NA	15	few	TRBJ2-7	TGCAGTGCTAGCGGGGGTAGGTCCATCACCTACGAGCAGTACTTC	CSASGGRSITYEQYF
TRBV29-1	TRBD1	13	NA	TRBJ2-1	TGCAGCGTTGGAGGGGGCTACTACAATGAGCAGTTCTTC	CSVGGGYYNEQFF
TRBV12-3/TRBV12-4	NA	14	NA	TRBJ1-1	TGTGCCAGCATTCTTAGTGTTGCCGGCACTGAAGCTTTCTTT	CASILSVAGTEAFF
TRBV20-1	NA	13	few	TRBJ2-7	TGCAGTGCTAGGGGGACGTTCCTCTACGAGCAGTACTTC	CSARGTFLYEQYF